This T cell receptor beta chain was sequenced in a study of blood T cell repertoires in COVID-19. At the level of the study: Donors of Cohort 3 who recovered were those that had two negative PCRs, clearance, or symptom resolution. PBMCs, B-cell-depleted T cells, or T cells were the source of the cDNA or gDNA that made up the material.

Trimming took 5 bases from V and 4 from J; bases not matched to a gene: 12. Germline V gene lookup returns CDR1 SGHTA and CDR2 FQGNSA. This CDR3 is built from 16 residues. How the authors handled the data: Estimation of nucleated cell counts was performed using reference gene primer amplification. TCRdb keeps only in-frame clones here, not all; method: immunoSEQ multiplex PCR. Clonal size and the V and J genes are those of that table, whereas D and trimming came from the DNA. The sample holds 250,000 to 300,000 clones; 88% are singletons and the top ten take over 2%. Cohorts were determined from participant-reported clinical history.

The sample comprised PBMCs or T cells enriched from blood (not recorded which). This clonotype originated in a woman aged 55-70 years in a cohort exposed to, infected with or recovered from COVID-19 (not recorded which). The chain joins TRBV7-2 to TRBJ2-3, with 7 bases identical to TRBD2. DNA for the CDR3: TGTGCCAGCAGCCTCTTCTTTGGGGGGGGAGCAGATACGCAGTATTTT. This sequence encodes CASSLFFGGGADTQYF.